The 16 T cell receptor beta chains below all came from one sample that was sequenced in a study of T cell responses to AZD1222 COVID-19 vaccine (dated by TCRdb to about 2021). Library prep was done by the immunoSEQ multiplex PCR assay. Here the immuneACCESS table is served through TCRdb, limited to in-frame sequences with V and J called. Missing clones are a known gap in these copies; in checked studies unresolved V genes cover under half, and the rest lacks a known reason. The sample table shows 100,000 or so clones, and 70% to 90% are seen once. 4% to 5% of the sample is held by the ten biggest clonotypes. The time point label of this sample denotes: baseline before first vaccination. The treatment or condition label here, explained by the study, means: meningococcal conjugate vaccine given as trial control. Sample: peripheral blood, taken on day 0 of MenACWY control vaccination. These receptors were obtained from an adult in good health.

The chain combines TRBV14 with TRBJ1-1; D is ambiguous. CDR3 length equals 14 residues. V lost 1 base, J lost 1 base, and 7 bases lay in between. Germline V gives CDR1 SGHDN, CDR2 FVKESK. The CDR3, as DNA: TGTGCCAGCAGCCAAGGACCGGGGAACACTGAAGCTTTCTTT. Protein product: CASSQGPGNTEAFF.

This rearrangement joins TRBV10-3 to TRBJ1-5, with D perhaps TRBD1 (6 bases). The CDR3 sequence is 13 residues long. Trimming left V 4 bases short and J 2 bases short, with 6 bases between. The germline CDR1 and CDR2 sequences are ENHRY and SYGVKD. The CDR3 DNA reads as TGTGCCATCAGTGGACAGGGCAATCAGCCCCAGCATTTT. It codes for CAISGQGNQPQHF.

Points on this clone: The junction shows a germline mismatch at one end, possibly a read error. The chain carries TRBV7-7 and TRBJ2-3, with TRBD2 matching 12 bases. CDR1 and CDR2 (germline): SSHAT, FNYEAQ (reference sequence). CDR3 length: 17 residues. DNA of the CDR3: TGTGCTAGCAGCCCGGGACTAGCGGGTTCTAGCACAGATACGCAGTATTTT. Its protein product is CASSPGLAGSSTDTQYF.

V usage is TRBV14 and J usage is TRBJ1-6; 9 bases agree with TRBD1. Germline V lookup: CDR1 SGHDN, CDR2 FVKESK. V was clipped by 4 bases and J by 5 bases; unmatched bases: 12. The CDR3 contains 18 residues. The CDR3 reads CASSRRWGQGTNNSPLHF. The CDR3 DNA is TGTGCCAGCAGCCGAAGATGGGGACAGGGTACAAATAATTCACCCCTCCACTTT. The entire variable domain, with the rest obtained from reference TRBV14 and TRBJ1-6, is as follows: EAGVTQFPSHSVIEKGQTVTLRCDPISGHDNLYWYRRVMGKEIKFLLHFVKESKQDESGMPNNRFLAERTGGTYSTLKVQPAELEDSGVYFCASSRRWGQGTNNSPLHFGNGTRLTVT.

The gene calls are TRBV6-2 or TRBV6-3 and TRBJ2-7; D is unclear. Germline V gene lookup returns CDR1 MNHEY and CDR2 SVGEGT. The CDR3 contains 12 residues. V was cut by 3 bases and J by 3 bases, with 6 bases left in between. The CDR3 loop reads CASSYMIYEQYF. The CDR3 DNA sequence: TGTGCCAGCAGTTATATGATCTACGAGCAGTACTTC.

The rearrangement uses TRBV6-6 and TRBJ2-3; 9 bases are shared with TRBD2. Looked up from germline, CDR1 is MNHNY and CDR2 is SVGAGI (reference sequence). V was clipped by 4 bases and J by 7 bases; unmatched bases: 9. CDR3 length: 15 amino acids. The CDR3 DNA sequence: TGTGCCAGCAGTTTACTTTTTAGCGGGGGCCATACGCAGTATTTT. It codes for CASSLLFSGGHTQYF.

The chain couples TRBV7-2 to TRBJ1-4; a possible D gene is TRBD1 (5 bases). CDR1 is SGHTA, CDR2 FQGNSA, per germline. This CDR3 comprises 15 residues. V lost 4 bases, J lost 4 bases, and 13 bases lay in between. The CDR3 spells CASSSFTGDNEKLFF. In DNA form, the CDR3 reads TGTGCCAGCAGCTCATTTACAGGAGATAATGAAAAACTGTTTTTT.

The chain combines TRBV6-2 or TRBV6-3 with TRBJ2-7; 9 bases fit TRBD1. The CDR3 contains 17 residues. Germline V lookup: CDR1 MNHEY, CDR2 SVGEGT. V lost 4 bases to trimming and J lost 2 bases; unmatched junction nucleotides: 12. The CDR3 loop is CASSSQLPGQGAYEQYF. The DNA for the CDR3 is TGTGCCAGCAGTTCCCAGCTTCCGGGACAGGGAGCCTACGAGCAGTACTTC.

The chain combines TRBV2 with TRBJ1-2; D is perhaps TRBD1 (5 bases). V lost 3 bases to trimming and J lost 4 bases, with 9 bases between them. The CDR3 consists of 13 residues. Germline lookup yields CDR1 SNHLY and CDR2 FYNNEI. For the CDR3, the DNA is TGTGCCAGCAGTGACCCAGGGTCCTATGGCTACACCTTC. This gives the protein CASSDPGSYGYTF.

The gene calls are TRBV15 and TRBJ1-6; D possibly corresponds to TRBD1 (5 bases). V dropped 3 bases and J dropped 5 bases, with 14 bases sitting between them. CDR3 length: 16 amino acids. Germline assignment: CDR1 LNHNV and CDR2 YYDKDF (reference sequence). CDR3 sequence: CATSSFTGGNNSPLHF. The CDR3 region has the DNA TGTGCCACCAGCAGCTTTACCGGGGGTAATAATTCACCCCTCCACTTT.

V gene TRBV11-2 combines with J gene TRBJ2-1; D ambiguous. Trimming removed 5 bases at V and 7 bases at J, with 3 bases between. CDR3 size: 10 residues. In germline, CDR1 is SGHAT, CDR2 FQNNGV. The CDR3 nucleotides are TGTGCCAGCAGCGCGAATGAGCAGTTCTTC. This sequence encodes CASSANEQFF. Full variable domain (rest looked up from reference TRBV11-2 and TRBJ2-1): EAGVAQSPRYKIIEKRQSVAFWCNPISGHATLYWYQQILGQGPKLLIQFQNNGVVDDSQLPKDRFSAERLKGVDSTLKIQPAKLEDSAVYLCASSANEQFFGPGTRLTVL.

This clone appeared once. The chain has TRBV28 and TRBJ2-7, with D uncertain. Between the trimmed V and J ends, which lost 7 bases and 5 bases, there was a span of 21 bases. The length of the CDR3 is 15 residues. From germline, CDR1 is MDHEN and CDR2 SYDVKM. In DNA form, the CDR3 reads TGTGCCAGCATCCCCTCAAGTCAGGCAACCCACGAGCAGTACTTC. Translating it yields CASIPSSQATHEQYF.

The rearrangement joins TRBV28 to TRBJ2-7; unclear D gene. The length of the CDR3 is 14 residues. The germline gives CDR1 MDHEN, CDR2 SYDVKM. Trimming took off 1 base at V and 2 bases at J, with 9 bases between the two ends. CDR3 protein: CASSLSQRAYEQYF. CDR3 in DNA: TGTGCCAGCAGTTTATCCCAGAGAGCCTACGAGCAGTACTTC.

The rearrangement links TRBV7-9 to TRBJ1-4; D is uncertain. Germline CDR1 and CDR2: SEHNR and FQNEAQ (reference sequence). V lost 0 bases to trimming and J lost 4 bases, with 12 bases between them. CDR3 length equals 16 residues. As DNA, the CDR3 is TGTGCCAGCAGCTTAGCGGGCCGACTAGATAATGAAAAACTGTTTTTT. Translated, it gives CASSLAGRLDNEKLFF.

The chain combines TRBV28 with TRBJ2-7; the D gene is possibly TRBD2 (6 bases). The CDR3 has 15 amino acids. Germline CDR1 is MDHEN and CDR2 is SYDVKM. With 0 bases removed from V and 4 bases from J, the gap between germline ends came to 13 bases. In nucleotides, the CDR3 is TGTGCCAGCAGTTTATGGGCGGAGGGCAGGTACGAGCAGTACTTC. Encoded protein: CASSLWAEGRYEQYF.

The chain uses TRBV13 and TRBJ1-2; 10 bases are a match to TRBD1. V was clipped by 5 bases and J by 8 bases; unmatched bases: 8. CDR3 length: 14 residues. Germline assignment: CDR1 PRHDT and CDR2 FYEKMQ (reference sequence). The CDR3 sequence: CASSPTGTGEGYTF. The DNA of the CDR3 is TGTGCCAGCAGCCCCACTGGGACAGGGGAGGGCTACACCTTC.